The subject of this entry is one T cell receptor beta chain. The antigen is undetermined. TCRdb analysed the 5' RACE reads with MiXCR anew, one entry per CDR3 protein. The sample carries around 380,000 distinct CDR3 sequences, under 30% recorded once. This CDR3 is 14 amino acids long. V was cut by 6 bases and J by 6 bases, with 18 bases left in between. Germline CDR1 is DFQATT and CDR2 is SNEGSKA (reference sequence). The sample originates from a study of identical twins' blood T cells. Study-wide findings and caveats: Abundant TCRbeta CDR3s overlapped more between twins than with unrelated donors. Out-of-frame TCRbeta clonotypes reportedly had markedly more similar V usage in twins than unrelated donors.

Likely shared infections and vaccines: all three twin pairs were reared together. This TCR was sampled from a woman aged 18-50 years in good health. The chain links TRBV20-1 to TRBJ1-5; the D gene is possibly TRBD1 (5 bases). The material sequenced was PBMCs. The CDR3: CSAVRQGSFQPQHF. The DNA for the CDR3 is TGCAGTGCCGTGAGGCAGGGAAGTTTTCAGCCCCAGCATTTT.